This TCR beta chain was recorded in a study of vaccination effects on CD4 cells after COVID-19. V was trimmed by 1 base and J by 4 bases, leaving 14 bases between them. Germline values: CDR1 SGHRS, CDR2 YFSETQ. This CDR3 has 15 amino acids. Generated by immunoSEQ multiplex PCR, the TCRdb table keeps only in-frame clones and is missing some. Among more than 25,000 clones listed, 55% to 75% were seen once. ViraFEST expansion of antigen-specific CD4+ T cells with viral peptide pools preceded sequencing. Investigators separated out CD4+ T cells once less than 11 days of culture had passed. Among the vaccine recipients, none had a prior SARS-CoV-2 infection, and nucleocapsid antibodies were negative. Points on this clone: Its antigen is as yet unknown.

The clonotype was recovered from a human donor who received a COVID-19 vaccine. Sequencing was performed on CD4+ T cells from PBMCs cultured with HCoV-229E spike peptides, taken before COVID-19 vaccination. V and J are TRBV5-1 and TRBJ1-1, with a weak D call TRBD1 (6 bases). The chain's CDR3 is CASSLLGGACTEAFF. The CDR3 DNA follows: TGCGCCAGCAGCTTGCTCGGGGGCGCGTGCACTGAAGCTTTCTTT.